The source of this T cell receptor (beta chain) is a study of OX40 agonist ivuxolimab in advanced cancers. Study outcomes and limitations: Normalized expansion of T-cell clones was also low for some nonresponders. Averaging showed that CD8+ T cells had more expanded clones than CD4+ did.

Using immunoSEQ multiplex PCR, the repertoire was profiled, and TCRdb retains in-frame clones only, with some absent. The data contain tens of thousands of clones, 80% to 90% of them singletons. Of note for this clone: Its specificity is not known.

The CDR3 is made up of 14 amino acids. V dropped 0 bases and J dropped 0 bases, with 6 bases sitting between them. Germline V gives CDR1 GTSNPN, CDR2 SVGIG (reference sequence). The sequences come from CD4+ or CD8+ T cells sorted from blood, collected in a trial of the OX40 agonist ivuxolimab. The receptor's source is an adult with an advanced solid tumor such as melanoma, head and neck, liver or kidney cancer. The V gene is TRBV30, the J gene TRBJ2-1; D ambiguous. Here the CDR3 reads CAWSVQSSYNEQFF. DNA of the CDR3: TGTGCCTGGAGTGTACAGAGCTCCTACAATGAGCAGTTCTTC.